This entry features one T cell receptor (beta chain) sequence. The antigen remains undetermined. The sample holds other DNA sequences that translate to the same CDR3. The assay was immunoSEQ multiplex PCR, and TCRdb's table has in-frame clones only and misses some. This sample has under 2,500,000 clones, with 95% found just once. Germline V CDR1 and CDR2: MNHNS, SASEGT. V dropped 3 bases and J dropped 4 bases, with 6 bases sitting between them. This CDR3 spans 12 amino acids. This sample is drawn from a study of shared clonotypes between healthy human individuals. As for the study in general: Serving as donors were a couple of women and a few men, whose ages spanned 18 to 49.

The study's findings and limits: Naive subsets generally had larger estimated richness than memory subsets. Four donors had roughly 5% of their naive CD4 clonotypes in common.

The sequence derives from a man between 18 and 29 years old in good health. Source material: naive CD4+ T cells sorted from blood. The subset is: CD45RA+ positively selected. This chain uses TRBV6-1 with TRBJ1-2; no firm D call. Here the CDR3 DNA reads TGTGCCAGCAGTGACAGGAGCTATGGCTACACCTTC. Translated, it gives CASSDRSYGYTF.